Given below is one T cell receptor (beta chain) in context. Its antigen is still unknown. The CDR3 runs 20 residues. Germline lookup yields CDR1 SNHLY and CDR2 FYNNEI. Trimming at V came to 4 bases and at J to 5 bases, leaving 22 bases not matched to a gene. This record belongs to a study of early T cells in non-severe SARS-CoV-2 infection. Study-level information: RNA in bulk from unsorted whole blood was sequenced, and chains were unpaired.

Whole-study results and caveats: Anti-spike CD8 specificities were favored by VDJdb matching, whose results missed private and CD4 specificities.

Via MiXCR, TCRdb re-called the 5' RACE reads, giving one row per CDR3 protein. This repertoire shows approximately 89,000 distinct CDR3 sequences, 11% to 15% found once; its top ten account for 3% to 3.5%. This chain uses TRBV2 with TRBJ2-5; 10 bases agree with TRBD1. The receptor was isolated from an adult who was a healthcare worker with PCR-confirmed SARS-CoV-2 infection or an uninfected control (not recorded which). Material: whole blood. The CDR3 reads CASSGGSRRIVTGGVETQYF. The CDR3 DNA reads as TGTGCCAGCAGTGGAGGGAGCCGTCGAATTGTGACAGGGGGCGTTGAGACCCAGTACTTC. Variable domain in full (rest from reference TRBV2 and TRBJ2-5): EPEVTQTPSHQVTQMGQEVILRCVPISNHLYFYWYRQILGQKVEFLVSFYNNEISEKSEIFDDQFSVERPDGSNFTLKIRSTKLEDSAMYFCASSGGSRRIVTGGVETQYFGPGTRLLVL.